The 22 T cell receptor beta chains below come from one sample, sequenced in a study of cytomegalovirus exposure and HLA in healthy donors. Assay used: immunoSEQ multiplex PCR; TCRdb lists only in-frame clones, some missing. The table lists over 200,000 clones, around 88% of them singletons. Sequenced material: PBMCs. Every receptor here comes from a woman aged 18-29 years in good health and CMV-seronegative.

The chain links TRBV6-5 to TRBJ2-1; 11 bases fit TRBD2. Trimming cost V 4 bases and J 15 bases; bases outside gene matches: 2. Germline values: CDR1 MNHEY, CDR2 SVGAGI. The CDR3 consists of 11 residues. The CDR3 loop is CASSLAGGWFF. The CDR3 DNA reads as TGTGCCAGCAGTTTAGCGGGAGGGTGGTTCTTC.

The V gene is TRBV5-1, the J gene TRBJ2-5; TRBD2 aligns across 14 bases. The CDR3 loop spans 19 amino acids. The germline CDR1 and CDR2 sequences are SGHRS and YFSETQ. Trimming cost V 0 bases and J 5 bases; bases outside gene matches: 12. CDR3 DNA: TGCGCCAGCAGCTTGGCCCCCCGACTAGCGGGAGGGCCTCAGGAGACCCAGTACTTC. This sequence encodes CASSLAPRLAGGPQETQYF.

This clone has only one observation. The chain carries TRBV7-2 and TRBJ2-7, with 10 bases identical to TRBD2. The length of the CDR3 is 14 residues. The germline gives CDR1 SGHTA, CDR2 FQGNSA. V gave up 3 bases and J gave up 7 bases; unmatched junction bases: 6. CDR3 nucleotide sequence: TGTGCCAGCAGCTTTCAGGGGACTAGCGATGAGCAGTACTTC. Translating gives CASSFQGTSDEQYF.

The genes are TRBV15 and TRBJ2-7; TRBD1 matches at 8 bases. Germline V CDR1 and CDR2: LNHNV, YYDKDF (reference sequence). The CDR3 length is 14 residues. With V trimmed by 1 base and J by 5 bases, 4 bases remained unmatched. CDR3 DNA: TGTGCCACCAGCAGAGGGACAGGGAGGCACGAGCAGTACTTC. It codes for CATSRGTGRHEQYF.

The chain employs TRBV29-1 and TRBJ2-7; D possibly corresponds to TRBD2 (6 bases). This CDR3 comprises 13 residues. The germline V gene has CDR1 SQVTM and CDR2 ANQGSEA. Trimming took off 6 bases at V and 3 bases at J, with 15 bases between the two ends. The CDR3 loop reads CSVWDSMNYEQYF. DNA of the CDR3: TGCAGCGTCTGGGACTCAATGAACTACGAGCAGTACTTC.

The V gene is TRBV7-2, the J gene TRBJ2-1; 9 bases align to TRBD2. Germline CDR1 and CDR2: SGHTA and FQGNSA. The CDR3 is 14 amino acids. With V trimmed by 0 bases and J by 9 bases, 3 bases remained unmatched. The CDR3: CASSLASGSSEQFF. CDR3 coding DNA: TGTGCCAGCAGCTTAGCTAGCGGGAGCAGTGAGCAGTTCTTC.

The chain links TRBV5-4 to TRBJ2-3; no definite D call. V lost 4 bases to trimming and J lost 4 bases, with 10 bases between them. Germline V CDR1 and CDR2: SGHNT, YYREEE (reference sequence). The CDR3 length is 13 residues. The CDR3 loop reads CASSNQLADTQYF. DNA of the CDR3: TGTGCCAGCAGCAACCAGTTGGCAGATACGCAGTATTTT.

Ten or more counts support this clone. The chain recombines TRBV28 with TRBJ1-5; possibly TRBD1 for D (5 bases). The V end lost 5 bases, the J end lost 4 bases, and 15 bases lay between the germline ends. This CDR3 is 15 amino acids long. Germline V gene lookup returns CDR1 MDHEN and CDR2 SYDVKM. The chain's CDR3 is CASSLDGALNQPQHF. Here the CDR3 DNA reads TGTGCCAGCAGTCTCGATGGGGCGTTAAATCAGCCCCAGCATTTT.

The chain carries TRBV5-6 and TRBJ2-1, with D possibly matching TRBD1 (5 bases). The CDR3 consists of 12 residues. The V gene lost 5 bases and the J gene lost 2 bases, with 5 bases spanning the gap. Germline-derived CDR1 and CDR2 are SGHDT and YYEEEE. The chain's CDR3 is CASRGAYNEQFF. The CDR3 bases are TGTGCCAGCAGAGGGGCCTACAATGAGCAGTTCTTC.

This chain uses TRBV7-9 with TRBJ2-1, with TRBD2 matching over 11 bases. Germline V gene data show CDR1 as SEHNR and CDR2 as FQNEAQ (reference sequence). CDR3 size: 15 residues. V gave up 4 bases and J gave up 4 bases; unmatched junction bases: 3. This CDR3 is CASSSGTSGYNEQFF. The CDR3, as DNA: TGTGCCAGCAGCTCCGGGACTAGCGGTTACAATGAGCAGTTCTTC. The full variable domain, with the rest looked up from reference TRBV7-9 and TRBJ2-1, is DTGVSQNPRHKITKRGQNVTFRCDPISEHNRLYWYRQTLGQGPEFLTYFQNEAQLEKSRLLSDRFSAERPKGSFSTLEIQRTEQGDSAMYLCASSSGTSGYNEQFFGPGTRLTVL.

This clone was observed once. The chain employs TRBV29-1 and TRBJ2-3; 14 bases are shared with TRBD2. This CDR3 is 15 amino acids long. Per germline, CDR1 SQVTM and CDR2 ANQGSEA. Trimming took 7 bases from V and 0 from J; bases not matched to a gene: 3. Written as DNA, the CDR3 is TGCAGCGGGGGACTAGCGGGGGATAGCACAGATACGCAGTATTTT. Translation: CSGGLAGDSTDTQYF.

In this sample, this clone turned up once. This chain connects TRBV29-1 to TRBJ2-4; TRBD2 agrees at 13 bases. CDR1 and CDR2 (germline): SQVTM, ANQGSEA. V trimming: 7 bases; J trimming: 1 base; junction bases outside the gene matches: 10. The CDR3 contains 17 residues. The CDR3 loop is CSGFGTSGMGAKNIQYF. The DNA of the CDR3 is TGCAGCGGATTCGGGACTAGCGGGATGGGGGCCAAAAACATTCAGTACTTC.

The V call is TRBV4-3, the J call TRBJ2-7, with TRBD1 identical over 7 bases. From germline, CDR1 is LGHNA and CDR2 YSLEER. The CDR3 has 17 amino acids. The junction had 11 bases not matched to a gene; V was cut back by 0 bases and J by 3 bases. CDR3 in DNA: TGCGCCAGCAGCCAAGAGCTTTTCGGGACAGCGCTCTACGAGCAGTACTTC. Translated, it gives CASSQELFGTALYEQYF.

This sequence joins TRBV2 and TRBJ1-2, with D unclear. Per the germline V gene, CDR1 is SNHLY and CDR2 is FYNNEI. The CDR3 runs 15 residues. V was clipped by 10 bases and J by 8 bases, with 26 bases between them. The CDR3 here is CANSSHGLDSFGYTF. DNA of the CDR3: TGTGCCAACTCTAGTCACGGTCTTGATTCGTTCGGCTACACCTTC.

There are a few counts of this clone. The gene calls are TRBV20-1 and TRBJ1-2; D remains unclear. V was pared by 6 bases and J by 4 bases, with 9 bases between. The CDR3 spans 11 residues. From germline, CDR1 is DFQATT and CDR2 SNEGSKA (reference sequence). The CDR3 sequence is CSAPRGYGYTF. The CDR3 nucleotides read TGCAGTGCCCCCCGGGGCTATGGCTACACCTTC.

V gene TRBV5-6 combines with J gene TRBJ2-7; 7 bases line up with TRBD1. With 3 bases clipped from V and 5 bases from J, the junction kept 11 bases outside the gene matches. Germline values: CDR1 SGHDT, CDR2 YYEEEE. The CDR3 is made up of 15 amino acids. The CDR3, as DNA: TGTGCCAGCAGCTCGTTACAGACAGGGTTGAACGAGCAGTACTTC. Translation: CASSSLQTGLNEQYF.

V and J are TRBV5-8 and TRBJ2-1; 7 bases align to TRBD2. The CDR3 has 17 residues. V lost 0 bases and J lost 5; bases outside the gene matches: 11. Per the germline V gene, CDR1 is SGHTS and CDR2 is YDEGEE. The CDR3 DNA is TGTGCCAGCAGCTTGGTCATTGCTAGCGGACCCAACAATGAGCAGTTCTTC. It encodes CASSLVIASGPNNEQFF.

The V and J genes are TRBV27 and TRBJ2-2, with D possibly TRBD2 on 6 matching bases. CDR1 and CDR2 (germline): MNHEY, SMNVEV (reference sequence). The CDR3 length is 20 residues. Trimming took 2 bases from V and 3 from J, leaving 25 bases between them. CDR3 in amino acids: CASSLTGPPGEGWDTGELFF. CDR3 nucleotides: TGTGCCAGCAGTTTAACGGGTCCCCCGGGAGAGGGGTGGGACACCGGGGAGCTGTTTTTT.

Only one count was recorded for this clone. J is TRBJ2-6 and V is TRBV27; D is possibly TRBD1 (6 bases). V dropped 8 bases and J dropped 3 bases, with 14 bases sitting between them. CDR1 MNHEY and CDR2 SMNVEV come from the germline V gene (reference sequence). This CDR3 comprises 15 residues. This CDR3 is CASRAGEYGANVLTF. CDR3 DNA sequence: TGTGCCAGCCGGGCAGGGGAGTATGGGGCCAACGTCCTGACTTTC. Based on the CDR3 plus reference TRBV27 and TRBJ2-6, the full variable domain is EAQVTQNPRYLITVTGKKLTVTCSQNMNHEYMSWYRQDPGLGLRQIYYSMNVEVTDKGDVPEGYKVSRKEKRNFPLILESPSPNQTSLYFCASRAGEYGANVLTFGAGSRLTVL.

J is TRBJ2-7 and V is TRBV7-8; TRBD1 matches at 7 bases. Germline assignment: CDR1 SGHVS and CDR2 FQNEAQ. Unmatched junction bases numbered 8, after V lost 4 bases and J lost 5 bases. CDR3 length: 14 residues. The CDR3 spells CASSSRQGWHEQYF. The CDR3 region has the DNA TGTGCCAGCAGCTCAAGACAGGGATGGCACGAGCAGTACTTC. The complete variable domain, with remaining parts taken from reference TRBV7-8 and TRBJ2-7, reads GAGVSQSPRYKVAKRGQDVALRCDPISGHVSLFWYQQALGQGPEFLTYFQNEAQLDKSGLPSDRFFAERPEGSVSTLKIQRTQQEDSAVYLCASSSRQGWHEQYFGPGTRLTVT.

This clone has a single count. The chain recombines TRBV28 with TRBJ1-3, with D uncertain. Trimming stripped 4 bases from V and 0 bases from J, with 10 bases between. The germline V gene has CDR1 MDHEN and CDR2 SYDVKM. CDR3 length equals 15 residues. DNA of the CDR3: TGTGCCAGCAGTTCCGGGGTCTCCTCTGGAAACACCATATATTTT. Translating it yields CASSSGVSSGNTIYF.

This clone has just one count. The chain joins TRBV5-6 to TRBJ1-4; D may be TRBD1 (5 bases). The CDR3 contains 16 residues. V lost 3 bases and J lost 2, with 14 bases in between. CDR1 and CDR2 from the germline V gene are SGHDT and YYEEEE. CDR3 coding DNA: TGTGCCAGCAGCTCAGTCTCGGGACTGACTAATGAAAAACTGTTTTTT. It codes for CASSSVSGLTNEKLFF.